This passage covers 21 T cell receptor beta chains from one sample sequenced in a study of T-cell reconstitution after alpha-beta-depleted transplantation in children. Unique molecular identifiers tagged the TCRbeta library. TCRdb used MiXCR to reprocess the PCR reads, holding one entry per CDR3 protein. The data contain hundreds of thousands of distinct CDR3 sequences, roughly 13% of them singletons. The sample was PBMCs, mostly from graft donor cells, taken 360 days after TCRalphabeta/CD19-depleted stem cell transplant. These receptors all come from a male patient under 18 who had a stem cell transplant for acute myeloid leukemia, so the T cells may come from the graft donor.

This clonotype was seen only a few times. The chain combines TRBV4-3 with TRBJ1-1, with TRBD1 matching over 7 bases. The junction had 5 bases not matched to a gene; V was cut back by 3 bases and J by 1 base. The CDR3 is 15 residues long. CDR1 LGHNA and CDR2 YSLEER come from the germline V gene. CDR3 nucleotides: TGCGCCAGCAGCCACTTCACAGGGGAGAACACTGAAGCTTTCTTT. Its protein product is CASSHFTGENTEAFF.

This clonotype ranks as medium-sized. CDR3 protein: CASSATSGRSDTQYF. CDR3 nucleotides: TGTGCCAGCAGCGCTACTAGCGGGAGATCAGATACGCAGTATTTT. The gene calls are TRBV9 and TRBJ2-3, with 11 bases lining up with TRBD2. Looked up from germline, CDR1 is SGDLS and CDR2 is YYNGEE. This CDR3 spans 15 amino acids. Losses at the gene ends were 3 bases for V and 4 bases for J; bases not matched to a gene: 4.

This clonotype came up many times. The chain has TRBV5-1 and TRBJ2-7; 8 bases match TRBD2. The CDR3 length is 14 residues. CDR1 SGHRS and CDR2 YFSETQ come from the germline V gene. The J segment lost 6 bases and the V segment lost 4 bases, leaving 9 bases of the junction unmatched. The CDR3 coding sequence is TGCGCCAGCAGCCCTAGCGGGCCCGCACCCGAGCAGTACTTC. Protein sequence: CASSPSGPAPEQYF.

The gene calls are TRBV5-1 and TRBJ2-7; D is perhaps TRBD1 or TRBD2 (5 bases each). V was clipped by 3 bases and J by 3 bases, with 16 bases between them. Germline V gives CDR1 SGHRS, CDR2 YFSETQ. The CDR3 contains 15 residues. CDR3 nucleotide sequence: TGCGCCAGCAGCTGGGACGGCCTACGGGGCTACGAGCAGTACTTC. Protein: CASSWDGLRGYEQYF.

This clonotype occurred a few times. The chain links TRBV12-3 or TRBV12-4 to TRBJ2-7, with 9 bases aligning to TRBD2. V dropped 3 bases and J dropped 7; count of bases not matched to a gene: 10. This CDR3 is built from 15 residues. CDR3 DNA: TGTGCCAGCAGTTTTTTGGCGGGAGGGCGGGAGGAGCAGTACTTC. Translating gives CASSFLAGGREEQYF.

This clonotype came up many times. The chain recombines TRBV18 with TRBJ1-2, with D hard to call. The CDR3 length is 15 residues. Trimming removed 6 bases from V and 8 bases from J, with 22 bases in between. Per germline, CDR1 KGHSH and CDR2 LQKENI. The CDR3 loop is CASSATVTHGGGYTF. Written as DNA, the CDR3 is TGTGCCAGCTCCGCCACTGTTACACATGGCGGAGGCTACACCTTC.

This clonotype came up many times. The rearrangement uses TRBV11-1 and TRBJ2-3, with D uncertain. The germline CDR1 and CDR2 sequences are SGHAT and FQDESV (reference sequence). This CDR3 region has 12 residues. Deletions cut 1 base from V and 5 bases from J, with 4 bases between. The CDR3 DNA is TGTGCCAGCAGCTTAGAGAGAGATACGCAGTATTTT. Its translation is CASSLERDTQYF.

V is TRBV12-3 or TRBV12-4 and J is TRBJ1-5; tentative D call: TRBD1 (6 bases). V lost 3 bases and J lost 11, with 17 bases in between. There are 14 residues in the CDR3. CDR3 DNA: TGTGCCAGCAGTTTTGGGGACACGGGGTTGGCCCAGCATTTT. Translating gives CASSFGDTGLAQHF.

The chain combines TRBV20-1 with TRBJ2-3, with a tentative D call TRBD2 (6 bases). Trimming took off 4 bases at V and 5 bases at J, with 16 bases between the two ends. The germline CDR1 and CDR2 sequences are DFQATT and SNEGSKA (reference sequence). The CDR3 spans 14 residues. The CDR3 region is CSATGVGALDTQYF. The CDR3 DNA reads as TGCAGTGCTACGGGGGTGGGAGCCTTAGATACGCAGTATTTT.

This clonotype was found many times. This chain links TRBV29-1 with TRBJ2-1; D remains ambiguous. The CDR3 extends over 12 amino acids. Germline CDR1 reads SQVTM; CDR2 reads ANQGSEA. V lost 3 bases to trimming and J lost 3 bases, with 6 bases between them. DNA of the CDR3: TGCAGCGTTGATGCGGTCTACAATGAGCAGTTCTTC. It encodes CSVDAVYNEQFF.

The chain employs TRBV7-3 and TRBJ2-1; 14 bases fit TRBD2. This CDR3 has 16 amino acids. Trimming at V came to 5 bases and at J to 6 bases, leaving 6 bases not matched to a gene. Germline values: CDR1 SGHTA, CDR2 FQGTGA. The CDR3 spells CASSPRGTSGSNEQFF. In DNA, the CDR3 is TGTGCCAGCAGCCCACGGGGGACTAGCGGGAGCAATGAGCAGTTCTTC.

This clonotype was detected a few times. This chain joins TRBV20-1 and TRBJ2-1; D not certain. The CDR3 runs to 14 residues. Germline CDR1 DFQATT, CDR2 SNEGSKA (reference sequence). Trimming removed 3 bases at V and 5 bases at J, with 14 bases between. CDR3 region: CSARHPSGHNEQFF. The CDR3 region has the DNA TGCAGTGCTAGGCACCCATCTGGGCACAATGAGCAGTTCTTC.

This clonotype was counted between two and nine times. This rearrangement joins TRBV28 to TRBJ2-5, with D perhaps matching TRBD1 (6 bases). Deletions cut 5 bases from V and 4 bases from J, with 17 bases between. This CDR3 is built from 15 residues. Germline-derived CDR1 and CDR2 are MDHEN and SYDVKM. The chain's CDR3 is CASSPITGKVETQYF. The CDR3 coding sequence is TGTGCCAGCAGTCCAATAACAGGGAAGGTAGAGACCCAGTACTTC.

This clonotype was picked up a small number of times. The rearrangement uses TRBV18 and TRBJ2-7; TRBD1 matches at 8 bases. The CDR3 is 14 residues long. The V and J ends lost 3 bases and 2 bases, in that order; junction bases with no gene match: 3. Germline V gene sequence: CDR1 KGHSH, CDR2 LQKENI. The CDR3 DNA reads TGTGCCAGCTCACCGACAGGGGTTCCCTACGAGCAGTACTTC. This translates into CASSPTGVPYEQYF.

This rearrangement joins TRBV7-8 to TRBJ1-1, with D possibly matching TRBD1 (6 bases). Trimming cost V 0 bases and J 0 bases, with 17 bases left between them. The CDR3 length is 18 residues. In germline, CDR1 is SGHVS, CDR2 FQNEAQ. CDR3 coding DNA: TGTGCCAGCAGCTTAGCGTCCGCCGTACAGGGAGTGAACACTGAAGCTTTCTTT. Protein product: CASSLASAVQGVNTEAFF.

This clonotype was picked up a small number of times. This CDR3 reads CASSTIGNTIYF. CDR3 nucleotide sequence: TGTGCCAGCAGTACTATAGGAAACACCATATATTTT. The chain employs TRBV12-3 or TRBV12-4 and TRBJ1-3; D gene unclear. With 5 bases removed from V and 4 bases from J, the gap between germline ends came to 6 bases. CDR3 length: 12 residues.

This clonotype was recorded a few times. CDR3 DNA sequence: TGTGCCAGCAGTTACTCTACGGCTAGCGGGTCCGCCTACAATGAGCAGTTCTTC. Residues: CASSYSTASGSAYNEQFF. This rearrangement joins TRBV6-5 to TRBJ2-1; TRBD2 agrees at 8 bases. The CDR3 contains 18 residues. Looked up from germline, CDR1 is MNHEY and CDR2 is SVGAGI. The ends lost 0 bases at V and 2 bases at J; junction bases unmatched: 9.

This clonotype came up many times. This chain connects TRBV12-3 or TRBV12-4 to TRBJ1-1; 8 nucleotides line up with TRBD1. The CDR3 has 15 amino acids. Trimming removed 6 bases from V and 6 bases from J; junction bases left unmatched: 12. CDR3 coding DNA: TGTGCCAGCAGCCAACGACAGGGGTCCTACGCTGAAGCTTTCTTT. This gives the protein CASSQRQGSYAEAFF.

This clonotype has a handful of counts. This rearrangement joins TRBV2 to TRBJ1-4, with a weak D call TRBD1 (5 bases). The CDR3 contains 14 residues. Trimming shortened V by 4 bases and J by 5 bases, and 11 bases separated the two germline ends. Germline CDR1 is SNHLY and CDR2 is FYNNEI. Written as DNA, the CDR3 is TGTGCCAGCAGTGCCACAGGCATCAATGAAAAACTGTTTTTT. Its translation: CASSATGINEKLFF. Together with reference TRBV2 and TRBJ1-4, the CDR3 gives the full variable domain: EPEVTQTPSHQVTQMGQEVILRCVPISNHLYFYWYRQILGQKVEFLVSFYNNEISEKSEIFDDQFSVERPDGSNFTLKIRSTKLEDSAMYFCASSATGINEKLFFGSGTQLSVL.

This clonotype appeared many times. V is TRBV7-9 and J is TRBJ2-7, with 8 bases lining up with TRBD2. V dropped 5 bases and J dropped 3; count of bases not matched to a gene: 6. CDR1 and CDR2 (germline): SEHNR, FQNEAQ (reference sequence). The CDR3 spans 14 residues. The CDR3 reads CASSVSGLVYEQYF. CDR3 sequence (DNA): TGTGCCAGCAGCGTCTCGGGACTAGTCTACGAGCAGTACTTC.

In this sample, this clonotype turned up a few times. The chain uses TRBV27 and TRBJ2-1; TRBD2 agrees at 7 bases. The CDR3 totals 14 residues. Germline trimming cut 8 bases from V and 6 bases from J; bases unmatched to any gene: 10. Germline lookup yields CDR1 MNHEY and CDR2 SMNVEV (reference sequence). CDR3 sequence reads: CASRRSGNINEQFF. The CDR3 nucleotides are TGTGCCAGCCGAAGAAGCGGGAATATCAATGAGCAGTTCTTC.